A selection of T cell receptor beta chains follows, all from one sample in a study of cytomegalovirus exposure and HLA in healthy donors. The assay was immunoSEQ multiplex PCR, and TCRdb's table has in-frame clones only and misses some. The repertoire holds under 150,000 clones, with under 70% as singletons. Source material: PBMCs. The receptors were sampled from a man aged 18 to 29 in good health and CMV-seropositive. Each CDR3 is given with its conserved first and last residue. A D gene is named only where the DNA matches it firmly. Not all rows give a size; the values are once, few, many and, for expanded clones, a class.

d_call	clone_size	cdr3_length	v_call	j_call	cdr3_aa	cdr3_nt
TRBD1	few	19	TRBV11-3	TRBJ1-2	CASSLFLVGRDRGNYGYTF	TGTGCCAGCAGCTTATTTCTCGTTGGTCGGGACAGGGGCAACTATGGCTACACCTTC
TRBD2	NA	16	TRBV5-5	TRBJ2-3	CASSSPGLARTDTQYF	TGTGCCAGCAGCTCACCGGGACTAGCAAGGACAGATACGCAGTATTTT
NA	NA	15	TRBV7-9	TRBJ1-6	CASSLVKGGGSPLHF	TGTGCCAGCAGCTTAGTTAAGGGAGGGGGTTCACCCCTCCACTTT
NA	NA	16	TRBV28	TRBJ1-5	CASTVPLDSRYQPQHF	TGTGCCAGCACGGTCCCCCTCGACAGCCGTTATCAGCCCCAGCATTTT
TRBD2	few	16	TRBV6-6	TRBJ2-5	CASSYSSGGGQETQYF	TGTGCCAGCAGTTACTCTAGCGGGGGGGGACAAGAGACCCAGTACTTC
TRBD1	NA	15	TRBV7-6	TRBJ2-7	CASSLEGQGPYEQYF	TGTGCCAGCAGCTTAGAAGGACAGGGCCCCTACGAGCAGTACTTC
NA	NA	16	TRBV4-2	TRBJ2-5	CASSQVAPWVQETQYF	TGTGCCAGCAGCCAAGTAGCCCCGTGGGTGCAAGAGACCCAGTACTTC
TRBD1	once	14	TRBV10-3	TRBJ1-1	CAISKAQGDPEAFF	TGTGCCATCAGCAAAGCACAGGGGGATCCTGAAGCTTTCTTT
TRBD1	once	15	TRBV9	TRBJ1-1	CASSARQGMNTEAFF	TGTGCCAGCAGCGCCCGACAGGGTATGAACACTGAAGCTTTCTTT
TRBD2	NA	18	TRBV6-1	TRBJ2-5	CASSGGLAGSQRRETQYF	TGTGCCAGCAGTGGGGGACTAGCGGGTTCGCAACGGAGGGAGACCCAGTACTTC
TRBD1	NA	17	TRBV2	TRBJ1-1	CASSITGGQTSFTEAFF	TGTGCCAGCAGCATCACAGGGGGCCAGACGTCGTTCACTGAAGCTTTCTTT
TRBD1	NA	13	TRBV2	TRBJ2-7	CASSEVQGYEQYF	TGTGCCAGCAGTGAAGTACAGGGGTACGAGCAGTACTTC
NA	few	14	TRBV6-1	TRBJ1-6	CASTQEGGVPPLHF	TGTGCCAGCACCCAGGAGGGCGGAGTTCCACCCCTCCACTTT
NA	NA	16	TRBV5-6	TRBJ2-2	CASSLARAENTGELFF	TGTGCCAGCAGCTTGGCCCGAGCGGAGAACACCGGGGAGCTGTTTTTT
TRBD2	NA	14	TRBV19	TRBJ2-1	CASSFRTSGDEQFF	TGTGCCAGTAGTTTCAGGACTAGCGGGGACGAGCAGTTCTTC
NA	NA	12	TRBV7-2	TRBJ1-1	CASSLVGARAFF	TGTGCCAGCAGCTTAGTTGGGGCTCGGGCTTTCTTT
TRBD1	NA	15	TRBV6-1	TRBJ1-4	CASSTATGGGEKLFF	TGTGCCAGCAGCACCGCGACAGGGGGAGGTGAAAAACTGTTTTTT
TRBD2	NA	17	TRBV5-1	TRBJ2-7	CASSRIYGTSDAYEQYF	TGCGCCAGCAGCAGGATTTACGGGACTAGCGACGCCTACGAGCAGTACTTC
TRBD1	NA	14	TRBV7-6	TRBJ2-4	CASSLLPGGNIQYF	TGTGCCAGCAGCTTACTTCCAGGGGGTAACATTCAGTACTTC
NA	NA	13	TRBV5-4	TRBJ1-5	CASHTDQGGPQHF	TGTGCCAGCCACACGGACCAAGGGGGGCCCCAGCATTTT
TRBD1	NA	12	TRBV10-2	TRBJ2-4	CASSGTGGIQYF	TGCGCCAGCAGTGGAACAGGGGGGATTCAGTACTTC
NA	NA	13	TRBV29-1	TRBJ2-3	CSVYRQGTDTQYF	TGCAGCGTTTACCGACAGGGCACAGATACGCAGTATTTT
NA	NA	13	TRBV2	TRBJ2-3	CASNPRGHDTQYF	TGTGCCAGCAATCCCAGAGGTCATGATACGCAGTATTTT
NA	NA	14	TRBV6-1	TRBJ1-2	CASSDWGGVSDYTF	TGTGCCAGCAGTGATTGGGGAGGTGTATCGGACTACACCTTC